One and the same sample provided the 13 T cell receptor beta chains below, sequenced in a study of blood T cell repertoires in COVID-19. TCRdb's copy holds only in-frame clones and misses some; the assay was immunoSEQ multiplex PCR. Among 37,000 or so clones listed, about 88% were seen once. The sequencing input was peripheral blood. The source is a man aged 55-75 years with active COVID-19.

Written as DNA, the CDR3 is TGTGCCAGCTCACCACGGGTTACAGGGGACAATGAGCAGTTCTTC. Translation: CASSPRVTGDNEQFF. This chain links TRBV18 with TRBJ2-1; 7 bases are shared with TRBD1. V lost 1 base and J lost 5; bases outside the gene matches: 5. Germline-derived CDR1 and CDR2 are KGHSH and LQKENI. The CDR3 extends over 15 amino acids.

The rearrangement joins TRBV9 to TRBJ1-3; possibly TRBD1 for D (5 bases). The V gene's germline CDR1 is SGDLS and CDR2 YYNGEE. Trimming took off 5 bases at V and 7 bases at J, with 10 bases between the two ends. This CDR3 contains 12 residues. In DNA, the CDR3 is TGTGCCAGCAGTGGGGGGGGGAACACCATATATTTT. It yields the protein CASSGGGNTIYF.

The chain uses TRBV7-3 and TRBJ2-6, with D unresolved. Between the trimmed V and J ends, which lost 1 base and 3 bases, there was a span of 4 bases. This CDR3 spans 14 amino acids. Germline loops: CDR1 SGHTA, CDR2 FQGTGA. DNA for the CDR3: TGTGCCAGCAGCTTAAACAGTGGGGCCAACGTCCTGACTTTC. Translation gives CASSLNSGANVLTF. The entire variable domain, with the rest obtained from reference TRBV7-3 and TRBJ2-6, is as follows: GAGVSQTPSNKVTEKGKYVELRCDPISGHTALYWYRQSLGQGPEFLIYFQGTGAADDSGLPNDRFFAVRPEGSVSTLKIQRTERGDSAVYLCASSLNSGANVLTFGAGSRLTVL.

The chain uses TRBV28 and TRBJ1-6, with 8 bases aligning to TRBD1. The trim removed 2 bases at V and 7 bases at J, leaving 7 bases unmatched. Per germline, CDR1 MDHEN and CDR2 SYDVKM. The CDR3 sequence is 16 residues long. Written as DNA, the CDR3 is TGTGCCAGCAGTTTACCCCCGGGACAGGACAATTCACCCCTCCACTTT. The encoded protein is CASSLPPGQDNSPLHF.

The chain recombines TRBV7-2 with TRBJ2-5, with TRBD1 as a possible D gene (7 bases). The V gene's germline CDR1 is SGHTA and CDR2 FQGNSA. The CDR3 covers 14 residues. Trimming shortened V by 5 bases and J by 3 bases, and 13 bases separated the two germline ends. CDR3 DNA: TGTGCCAGCAGCGGAGGGGGGACAGAAGAGACCCAGTACTTC. Translating gives CASSGGGTEETQYF.

This clone is a singleton in its sample. The chain uses TRBV18 and TRBJ1-4, with TRBD1 identical over 7 bases. The germline V gene encodes CDR1 KGHSH and CDR2 LQKENI. This CDR3 contains 16 residues. J lost 7 bases, V lost 10 bases, and 18 bases had no gene match. The CDR3 sequence is CATVLAQGGRGEKLFF. DNA for the CDR3: TGTGCCACCGTCTTGGCTCAAGGGGGCCGGGGTGAAAAACTGTTTTTT.

In this sample, this clone turned up once. The rearrangement uses TRBV19 and TRBJ1-1; 11 positions agree with TRBD1. The CDR3 is made up of 16 amino acids. After removal of 6 bases from V and 2 bases from J, the junction contained 8 bases not matched to a gene. Germline values: CDR1 LNHDA, CDR2 SQIVND (reference sequence). CDR3 in DNA: TGTGCCAGTAGATCTGGACAGGGGGCCGGCAACACTGAAGCTTTCTTT. It codes for CASRSGQGAGNTEAFF.

V and J are TRBV28 and TRBJ2-7; 15 positions match TRBD2. The CDR3 consists of 15 residues. The germline V gene encodes CDR1 MDHEN and CDR2 SYDVKM. The ends lost 6 bases at V and 5 bases at J; junction bases unmatched: 5. The CDR3 coding sequence is TGTGCCAGCAGGCGGACTAGCGGGAGGGGCGACGAGCAGTACTTC. This codes for CASRRTSGRGDEQYF.

This clone has a handful of counts. DNA for the CDR3: TGCAGCGGCAGGGGTCCGAGCTCCTACGAGCAGTACTTC. It yields the protein CSGRGPSSYEQYF. The rearrangement links TRBV29-1 to TRBJ2-7, with TRBD1 as a possible D gene (6 bases). V lost 7 bases to trimming and J lost 0 bases, with 13 bases between them. Germline-derived CDR1 and CDR2 are SQVTM and ANQGSEA. The CDR3 extends over 13 amino acids.

The chain combines TRBV9 with TRBJ2-7; TRBD1 aligns across 7 bases. V lost 2 bases and J lost 2; bases outside the gene matches: 4. This CDR3 is 14 amino acids long. CDR1 and CDR2 (germline): SGDLS, YYNGEE. The CDR3, as DNA: TGTGCCAGCAGCGTTCAAGGGGGCCCCTACGAGCAGTACTTC. The encoded protein is CASSVQGGPYEQYF.

The rearrangement links TRBV27 to TRBJ2-1; 7 bases match TRBD2. This CDR3 is built from 14 residues. Germline CDR1 MNHEY, CDR2 SMNVEV (reference sequence). Trimming removed 5 bases from V and 4 bases from J; junction bases left unmatched: 5. As DNA, the CDR3 is TGTGCCAGCAGTCGGCTAGCGGAATACAATGAGCAGTTCTTC. It encodes CASSRLAEYNEQFF.

The J gene is TRBJ2-7, the V gene TRBV4-1, with D possibly matching TRBD2 (5 bases). V lost 1 base and J lost 2, with 9 bases in between. The CDR3 contains 14 residues. The germline gives CDR1 MGHRA, CDR2 YSYEKL. The CDR3: CASSQGGPPYEQYF. The CDR3 nucleotides read TGCGCCAGCAGCCAAGGAGGGCCGCCCTACGAGCAGTACTTC.

The chain joins TRBV3-1 (or the pseudogene TRBV3-2) to TRBJ1-1; D is unresolved. This CDR3 is built from 15 residues. CDR1 and CDR2 (germline): LGHDT, YNNKEL (reference sequence). Trimming took 1 base from V and 10 from J, leaving 19 bases between them. The CDR3 here is CASSQGRFKDSAAFF. CDR3 DNA sequence: TGTGCCAGCAGCCAAGGGAGGTTTAAGGATTCGGCAGCTTTCTTT.